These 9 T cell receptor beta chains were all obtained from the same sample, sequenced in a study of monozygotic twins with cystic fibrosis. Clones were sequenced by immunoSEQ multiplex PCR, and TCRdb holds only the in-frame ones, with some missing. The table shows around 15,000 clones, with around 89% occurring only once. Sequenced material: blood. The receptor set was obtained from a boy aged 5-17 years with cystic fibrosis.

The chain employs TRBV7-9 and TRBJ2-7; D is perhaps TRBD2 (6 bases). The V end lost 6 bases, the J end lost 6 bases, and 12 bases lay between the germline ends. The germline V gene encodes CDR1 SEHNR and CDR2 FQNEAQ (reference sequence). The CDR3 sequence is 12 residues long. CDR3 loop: CASSKPGLEQYF. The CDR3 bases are TGTGCCAGCAGTAAACCGGGACTCGAGCAGTACTTC.

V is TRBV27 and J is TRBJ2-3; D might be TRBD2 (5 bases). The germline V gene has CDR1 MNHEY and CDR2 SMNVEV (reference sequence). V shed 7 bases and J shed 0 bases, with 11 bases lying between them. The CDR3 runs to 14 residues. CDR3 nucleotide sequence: TGTGCCAGCATAGAGGGATATAGCACAGATACGCAGTATTTT. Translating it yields CASIEGYSTDTQYF.

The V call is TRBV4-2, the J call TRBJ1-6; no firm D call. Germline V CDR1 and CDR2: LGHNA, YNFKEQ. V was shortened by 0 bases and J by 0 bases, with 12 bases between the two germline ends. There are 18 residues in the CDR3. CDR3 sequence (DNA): TGTGCCAGCAGCCAAGAATTTTTGGGGAGCTCCTATAATTCACCCCTCCACTTT. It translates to CASSQEFLGSSYNSPLHF.

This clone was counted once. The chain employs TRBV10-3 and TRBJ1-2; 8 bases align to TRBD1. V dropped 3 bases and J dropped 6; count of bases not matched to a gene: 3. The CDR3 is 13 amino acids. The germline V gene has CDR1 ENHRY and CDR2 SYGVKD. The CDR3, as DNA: TGTGCCATCAGTGATCAGGGGGCAGATGGCTACACCTTC. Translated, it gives CAISDQGADGYTF.

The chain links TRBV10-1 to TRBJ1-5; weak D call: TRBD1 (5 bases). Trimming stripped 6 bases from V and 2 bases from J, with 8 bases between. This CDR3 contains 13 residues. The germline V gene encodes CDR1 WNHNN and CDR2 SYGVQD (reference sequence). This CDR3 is CASRGAGNQPQHF. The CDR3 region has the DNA TGCGCCAGCAGAGGGGCTGGCAATCAGCCCCAGCATTTT.

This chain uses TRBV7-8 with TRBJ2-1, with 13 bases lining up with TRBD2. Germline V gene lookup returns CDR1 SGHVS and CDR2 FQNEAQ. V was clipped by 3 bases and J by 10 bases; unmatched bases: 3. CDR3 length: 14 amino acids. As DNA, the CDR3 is TGTGCCAGCAGCTTCACTAGCGGGGGGGCCGAGCAGTTCTTC. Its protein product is CASSFTSGGAEQFF.

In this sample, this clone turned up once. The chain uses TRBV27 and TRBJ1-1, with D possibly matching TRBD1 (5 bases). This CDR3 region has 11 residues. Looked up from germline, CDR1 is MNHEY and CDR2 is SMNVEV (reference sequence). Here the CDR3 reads CVSGRAPEAFF. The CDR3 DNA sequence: TGTGTAAGTGGCAGGGCCCCTGAAGCTTTCTTT.

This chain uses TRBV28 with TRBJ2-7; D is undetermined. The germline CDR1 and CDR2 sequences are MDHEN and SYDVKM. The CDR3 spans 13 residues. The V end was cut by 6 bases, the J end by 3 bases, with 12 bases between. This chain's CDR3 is CASRLKGHYEQYF. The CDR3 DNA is TGTGCCAGCAGATTAAAAGGGCACTACGAGCAGTACTTC.

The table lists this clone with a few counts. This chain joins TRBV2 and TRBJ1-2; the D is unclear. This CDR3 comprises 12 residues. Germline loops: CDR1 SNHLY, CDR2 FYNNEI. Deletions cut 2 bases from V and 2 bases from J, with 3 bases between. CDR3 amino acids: CASSEQNYGYTF. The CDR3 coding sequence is TGTGCCAGCAGTGAACAGAACTATGGCTACACCTTC.